The TCR beta chain described here comes from a study of multiple sclerosis patients with progressive multifocal leukoencephalopathy. The V and J ends lost 3 bases and 5 bases respectively, with 10 bases between them. The length of the CDR3 is 13 residues. Germline-derived CDR1 and CDR2 are MDHEN and SYDVKM. Notes on this clone: Its antigen is currently unknown.

The protocol was immunoSEQ multiplex PCR, while the TCRdb copy is restricted to in-frame clones and leaves out a portion. Here the sample spans over 25,000 clones, over 85% being singletons. Whole-study results and caveats: PML-onset expanded TRB clones were detectable before and during natalizumab therapy. Most PML patients had lower entropy, suggesting less diverse TRB repertoires.

Indicated time point: 5 to 6 months of natalizumab therapy. Every listed patient previously received interferon beta; all PML patients were women. The chain combines TRBV28 with TRBJ1-2; D possibly corresponds to TRBD1 (5 bases). The TCR was taken from a human donor with multiple sclerosis. The specimen comprised PBMCs, sampled from a patient treated with natalizumab. This CDR3 reads CASSFSGRYGYTF. CDR3 sequence (DNA): TGTGCCAGCAGTTTTTCAGGGCGGTATGGCTACACCTTC.